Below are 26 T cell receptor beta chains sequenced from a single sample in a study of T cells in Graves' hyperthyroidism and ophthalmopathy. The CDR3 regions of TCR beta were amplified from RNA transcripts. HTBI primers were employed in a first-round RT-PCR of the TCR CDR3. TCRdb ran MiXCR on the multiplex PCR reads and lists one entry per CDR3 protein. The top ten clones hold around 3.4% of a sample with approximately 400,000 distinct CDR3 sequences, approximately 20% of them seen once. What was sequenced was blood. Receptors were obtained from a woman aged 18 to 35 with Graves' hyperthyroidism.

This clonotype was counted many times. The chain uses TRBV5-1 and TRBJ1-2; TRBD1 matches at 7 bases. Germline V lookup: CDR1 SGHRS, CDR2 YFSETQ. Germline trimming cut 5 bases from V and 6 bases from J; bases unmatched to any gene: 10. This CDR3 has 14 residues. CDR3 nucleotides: TGCGCCAGCAGTAAAGACAGGGATGGAGATGGCTACACCTTC. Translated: CASSKDRDGDGYTF.

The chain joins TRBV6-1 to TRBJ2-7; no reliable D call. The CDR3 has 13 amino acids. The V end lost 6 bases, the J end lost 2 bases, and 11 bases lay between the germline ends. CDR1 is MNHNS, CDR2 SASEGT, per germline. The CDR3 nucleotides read TGTGCCAGCAGAAGGACGGAACCCTACGAGCAGTACTTC. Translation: CASRRTEPYEQYF.

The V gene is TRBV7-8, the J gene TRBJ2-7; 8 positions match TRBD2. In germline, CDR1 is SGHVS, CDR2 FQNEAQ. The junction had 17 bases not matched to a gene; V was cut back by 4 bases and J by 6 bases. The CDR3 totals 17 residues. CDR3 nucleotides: TGTGCCAGCAGCTATAGATTCGGGGGGGGAGGTGGATCCGAGCAGTACTTC. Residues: CASSYRFGGGGGSEQYF.

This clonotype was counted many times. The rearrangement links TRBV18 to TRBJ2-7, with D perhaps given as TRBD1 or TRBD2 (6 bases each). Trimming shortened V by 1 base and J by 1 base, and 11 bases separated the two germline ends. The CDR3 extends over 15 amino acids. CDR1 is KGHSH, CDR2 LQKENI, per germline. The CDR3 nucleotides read TGTGCCAGCTCACCACTGCCGGGGGCGTCCTACGAGCAGTACTTC. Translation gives CASSPLPGASYEQYF.

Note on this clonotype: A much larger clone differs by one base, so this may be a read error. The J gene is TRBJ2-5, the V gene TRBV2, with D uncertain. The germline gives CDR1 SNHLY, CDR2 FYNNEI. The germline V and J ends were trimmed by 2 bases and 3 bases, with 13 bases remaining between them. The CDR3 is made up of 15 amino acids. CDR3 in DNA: TGTGCCAGCAGTGAATATGGCGGATGGGAAGAGACCCAGTACTTC. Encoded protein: CASSEYGGWEETQYF.

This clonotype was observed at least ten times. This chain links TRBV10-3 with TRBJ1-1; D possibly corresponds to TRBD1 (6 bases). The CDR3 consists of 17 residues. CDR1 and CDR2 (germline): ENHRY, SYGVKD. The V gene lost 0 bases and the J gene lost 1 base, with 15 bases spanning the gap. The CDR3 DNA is TGTGCCATCAGTGAGTCGTTAAGGACGGGGGCGAACACTGAAGCTTTCTTT. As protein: CAISESLRTGANTEAFF.

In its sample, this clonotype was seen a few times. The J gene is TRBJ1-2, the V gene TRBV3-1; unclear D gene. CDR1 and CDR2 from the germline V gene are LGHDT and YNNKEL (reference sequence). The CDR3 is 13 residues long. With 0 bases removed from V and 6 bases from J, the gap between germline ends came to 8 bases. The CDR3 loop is CASSQELGDGYTF. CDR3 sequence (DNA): TGTGCCAGCAGCCAAGAATTGGGTGATGGCTACACCTTC. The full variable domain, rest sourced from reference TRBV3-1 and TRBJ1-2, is DTAVSQTPKYLVTQMGNDKSIKCEQNLGHDTMYWYKQDSKKFLKIMFSYNNKELIINETVPNRFSPKSPDKAHLNLHINSLELGDSAVYFCASSQELGDGYTFGSGTRLTVV.

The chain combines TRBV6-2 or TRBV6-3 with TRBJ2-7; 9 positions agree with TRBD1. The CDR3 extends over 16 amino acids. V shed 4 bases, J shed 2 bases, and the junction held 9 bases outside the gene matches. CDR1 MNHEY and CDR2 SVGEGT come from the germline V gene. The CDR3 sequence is CASSFTGTGIPYEQYF. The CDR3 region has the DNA TGTGCCAGCAGTTTTACCGGGACAGGGATTCCCTACGAGCAGTACTTC.

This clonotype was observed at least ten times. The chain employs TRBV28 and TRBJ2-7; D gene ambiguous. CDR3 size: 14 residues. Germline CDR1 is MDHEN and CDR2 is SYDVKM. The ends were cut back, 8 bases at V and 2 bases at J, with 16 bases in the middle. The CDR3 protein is CASEEGPRTYEQYF. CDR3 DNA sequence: TGTGCCAGCGAAGAAGGACCTAGGACCTACGAGCAGTACTTC.

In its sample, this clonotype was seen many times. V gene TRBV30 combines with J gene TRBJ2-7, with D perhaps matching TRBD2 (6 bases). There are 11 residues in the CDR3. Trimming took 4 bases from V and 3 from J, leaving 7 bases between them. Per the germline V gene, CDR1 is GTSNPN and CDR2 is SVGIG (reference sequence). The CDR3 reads CAWTDYYEQYF. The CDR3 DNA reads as TGTGCCTGGACGGACTACTACGAGCAGTACTTC.

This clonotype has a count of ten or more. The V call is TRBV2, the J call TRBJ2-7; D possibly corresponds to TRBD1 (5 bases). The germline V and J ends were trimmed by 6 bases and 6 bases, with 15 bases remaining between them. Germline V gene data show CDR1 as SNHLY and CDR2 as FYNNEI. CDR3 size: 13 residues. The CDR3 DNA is TGTGCCAGCAGAGAGACAGCCTCGAGCGAGCAGTACTTC. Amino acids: CASRETASSEQYF. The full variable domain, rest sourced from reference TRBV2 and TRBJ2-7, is EPEVTQTPSHQVTQMGQEVILRCVPISNHLYFYWYRQILGQKVEFLVSFYNNEISEKSEIFDDQFSVERPDGSNFTLKIRSTKLEDSAMYFCASRETASSEQYFGPGTRLTVT.

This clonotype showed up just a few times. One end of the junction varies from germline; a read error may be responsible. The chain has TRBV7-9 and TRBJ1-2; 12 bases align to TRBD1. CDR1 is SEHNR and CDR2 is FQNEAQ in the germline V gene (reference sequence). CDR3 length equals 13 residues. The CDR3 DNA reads TGTGCCAGCAGCCAAATAATGGGACAGGGGGCATCCTTC. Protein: CASSQIMGQGASF.

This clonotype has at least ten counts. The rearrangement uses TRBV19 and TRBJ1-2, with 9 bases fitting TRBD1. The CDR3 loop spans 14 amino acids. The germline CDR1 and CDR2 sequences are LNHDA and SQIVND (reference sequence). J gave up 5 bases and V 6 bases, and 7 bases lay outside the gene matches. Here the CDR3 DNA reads TGTGCCAGTAGGGGGACAGGGAATCGGTATGGCTACACCTTC. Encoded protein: CASRGTGNRYGYTF.

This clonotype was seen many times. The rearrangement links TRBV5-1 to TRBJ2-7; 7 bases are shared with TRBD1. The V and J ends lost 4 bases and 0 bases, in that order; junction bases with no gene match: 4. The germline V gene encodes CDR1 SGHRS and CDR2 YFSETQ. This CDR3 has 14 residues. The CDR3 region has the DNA TGCGCCAGCAGCCTAAGGGACAGCTCCTACGAGCAGTACTTC. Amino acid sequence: CASSLRDSSYEQYF.

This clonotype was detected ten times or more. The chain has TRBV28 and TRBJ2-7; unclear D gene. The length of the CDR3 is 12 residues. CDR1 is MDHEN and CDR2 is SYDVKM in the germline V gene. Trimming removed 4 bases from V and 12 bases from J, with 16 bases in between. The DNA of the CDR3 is TGTGCCAGCAGTTCCAATTGGCAGAATATGTACTTC. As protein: CASSSNWQNMYF.

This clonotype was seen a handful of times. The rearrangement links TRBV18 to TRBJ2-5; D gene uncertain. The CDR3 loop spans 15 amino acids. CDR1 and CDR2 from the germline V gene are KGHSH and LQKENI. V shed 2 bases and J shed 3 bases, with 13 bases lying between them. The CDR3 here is CASSPFKGREETQYF. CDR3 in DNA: TGTGCCAGCTCACCATTTAAGGGTCGGGAAGAGACCCAGTACTTC.

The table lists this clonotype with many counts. The DNA for the CDR3 is TGTGCCAGCAGTAGGGGAAACTATGGCTACACCTTC. It encodes CASSRGNYGYTF. This rearrangement joins TRBV2 to TRBJ1-2; tentative D call: TRBD1 (5 bases). Germline values: CDR1 SNHLY, CDR2 FYNNEI. Trimming left V 5 bases short and J 2 bases short, with 6 bases between. This CDR3 spans 12 amino acids.

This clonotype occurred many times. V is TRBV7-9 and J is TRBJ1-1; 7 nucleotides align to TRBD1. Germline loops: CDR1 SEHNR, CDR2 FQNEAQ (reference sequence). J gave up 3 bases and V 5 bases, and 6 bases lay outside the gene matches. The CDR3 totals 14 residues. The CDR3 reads CASSRRTGDTEAFF. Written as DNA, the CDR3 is TGTGCCAGCAGCCGACGAACAGGGGACACTGAAGCTTTCTTT.

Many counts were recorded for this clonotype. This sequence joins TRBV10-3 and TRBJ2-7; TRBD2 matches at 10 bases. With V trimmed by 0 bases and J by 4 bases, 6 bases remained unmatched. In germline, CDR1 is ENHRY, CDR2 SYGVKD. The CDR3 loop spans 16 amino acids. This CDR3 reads CAISESMSSGGYEQYF. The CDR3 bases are TGTGCCATCAGTGAGTCAATGTCTAGCGGGGGATACGAGCAGTACTTC.

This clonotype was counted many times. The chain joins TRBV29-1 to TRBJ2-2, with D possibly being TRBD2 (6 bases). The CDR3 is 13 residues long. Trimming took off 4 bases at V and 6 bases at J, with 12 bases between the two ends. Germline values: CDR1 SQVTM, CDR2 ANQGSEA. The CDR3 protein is CSVVIREAGELFF. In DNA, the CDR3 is TGCAGCGTTGTAATAAGGGAGGCCGGGGAGCTGTTTTTT.

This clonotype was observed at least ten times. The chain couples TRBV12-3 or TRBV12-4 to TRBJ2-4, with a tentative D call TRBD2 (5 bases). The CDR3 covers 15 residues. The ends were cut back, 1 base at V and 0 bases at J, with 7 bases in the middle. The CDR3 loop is CASSLGELAKNIQYF. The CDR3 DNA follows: TGTGCCAGCAGTTTAGGGGAGCTAGCCAAAAACATTCAGTACTTC.

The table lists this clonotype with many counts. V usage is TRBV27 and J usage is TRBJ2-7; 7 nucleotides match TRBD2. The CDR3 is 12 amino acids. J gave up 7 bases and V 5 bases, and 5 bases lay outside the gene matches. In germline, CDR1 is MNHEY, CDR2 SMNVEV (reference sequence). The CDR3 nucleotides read TGTGCCAGCAGTGATGCGCGGGAGGAGCAGTACTTC. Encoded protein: CASSDAREEQYF.

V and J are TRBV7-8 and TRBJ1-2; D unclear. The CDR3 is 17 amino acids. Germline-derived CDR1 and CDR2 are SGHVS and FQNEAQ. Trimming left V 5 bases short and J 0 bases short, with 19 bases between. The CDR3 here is CASSPPNGETSNYGYTF. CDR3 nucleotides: TGTGCCAGCAGCCCACCTAACGGGGAAACATCTAACTATGGCTACACCTTC.

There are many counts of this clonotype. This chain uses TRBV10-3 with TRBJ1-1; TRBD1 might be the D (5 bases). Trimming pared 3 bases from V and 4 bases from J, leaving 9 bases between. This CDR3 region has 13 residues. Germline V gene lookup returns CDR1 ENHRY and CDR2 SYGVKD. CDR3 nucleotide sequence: TGTGCCATCAGTGACTATGGGGGCACTGAAGCTTTCTTT. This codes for CAISDYGGTEAFF.

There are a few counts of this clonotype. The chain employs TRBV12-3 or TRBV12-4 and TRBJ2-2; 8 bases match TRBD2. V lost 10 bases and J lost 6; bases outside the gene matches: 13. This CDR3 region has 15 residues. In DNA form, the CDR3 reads TGTGCCATCAATCGGGGGGGTTTGGGGGCCGGGGAGCTGTTTTTT. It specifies CAINRGGLGAGELFF.

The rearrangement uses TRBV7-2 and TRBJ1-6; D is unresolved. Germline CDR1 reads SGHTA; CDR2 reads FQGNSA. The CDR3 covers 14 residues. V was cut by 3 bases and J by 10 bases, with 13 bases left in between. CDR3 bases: TGTGCCAGCAGCTTTGACATAAAGGGCTCACCCCTCCACTTT. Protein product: CASSFDIKGSPLHF.